Detailed here is one T cell receptor beta chain. Its antigen is still unknown. These data belong to a study of shared clonotypes between healthy human individuals. Whole-study results and caveats: Around 4.7% was the fraction of naive CD4 clonotypes found shared across a few donors. Non-shared clonotypes showed lower generation probabilities than clonotypes common to all four donors. A generally larger estimated richness was seen in naive subsets than in memory subsets.

Germline assignment: CDR1 SGHVS and CDR2 FNYEAQ. Deletions cut 3 bases from V and 6 bases from J, with 8 bases between. The CDR3 is 12 amino acids. This table comes from immunoSEQ multiplex PCR, and its TCRdb copy is limited to in-frame clones, with some not included. This sample has approximately 2,300,000 clones, with under 95% found just once. The sample was naive CD4+ T cells from PBMCs. Documented subset: CD45RA+ positively selected. The TCR originated in a man between 18 and 29 years old in good health. Some clones in this sample may be carry-over from other donors' samples. V is TRBV7-6 and J is TRBJ2-5; D unclear. CDR3 in amino acids: CASSFGPQTQYF. For the CDR3, the DNA is TGTGCCAGCAGCTTTGGGCCGCAGACCCAGTACTTC.